The rows below give T cell receptor beta chains drawn from one sample of a study of CD4 T cells in relation to SARS-CoV-2 and coronaviruses. No antigen has been identified for these receptors. The table came from immunoSEQ multiplex PCR; TCRdb's copy has only in-frame clones and leaves some out. The table includes roughly 30,000 clones, 74% detected once. Sequences were obtained from CD4+ T cells from PBMCs, cultured in vitro. Receptors were obtained from a human donor in good health. Both conserved end residues are part of each CDR3. A D gene is named only where the DNA matches it firmly. Clone size appears in some rows only: once, few, many, or a class for an expanded clone.

CDR3 protein: CASSFRQGINSPLHF; CDR3 DNA: TGTGCCAGCAGCTTTCGACAGGGTATCAATTCACCCCTCCACTTT; V gene: TRBV5-5; J gene: TRBJ1-6; D gene: TRBD1; clone size: -
CDR3 protein: CASSVSPLAYTGELFF; CDR3 DNA: TGTGCCAGCAGCGTCTCCCCACTAGCATACACCGGGGAGCTGTTTTTT; V gene: TRBV9; J gene: TRBJ2-2; D gene: -; clone size: few
CDR3 protein: CASSARQGASNQPQHF; CDR3 DNA: TGTGCCAGCAGCGCCCGACAGGGGGCTAGCAATCAGCCCCAGCATTTT; V gene: TRBV7-8; J gene: TRBJ1-5; D gene: TRBD1; clone size: once
CDR3 protein: CASQRGLADNEQFF; CDR3 DNA: TGTGCTAGCCAAAGAGGACTAGCGGATAATGAGCAGTTCTTC; V gene: TRBV7-7; J gene: TRBJ2-1; D gene: TRBD2; clone size: -
CDR3 protein: CASSATGALNEKLFF; CDR3 DNA: TGTGCCAGTAGTGCTACAGGGGCCCTTAATGAAAAACTGTTTTTT; V gene: TRBV19; J gene: TRBJ1-4; D gene: TRBD1; clone size: -
CDR3 protein: CASSPRGGGANEQFF; CDR3 DNA: TGCGCCAGCAGCCCCCGGGGCGGGGGGGCCAATGAGCAGTTCTTC; V gene: TRBV5-1; J gene: TRBJ2-1; D gene: TRBD2; clone size: -
CDR3 protein: CVREVQGLRTEAFF; CDR3 DNA: TGTGTTAGGGAGGTGCAGGGCCTCAGGACTGAAGCTTTCTTT; V gene: TRBV30; J gene: TRBJ1-1; D gene: -; clone size: -
CDR3 protein: CASSWRNQPQHF; CDR3 DNA: TGTGCCAGCAGCTGGAGGAATCAGCCCCAGCATTTT; V gene: TRBV12-3/TRBV12-4; J gene: TRBJ1-5; D gene: -; clone size: -
CDR3 protein: CAIMRDRGELEQYF; CDR3 DNA: TGTGCCATCATGAGGGACAGGGGGGAGCTGGAGCAGTACTTC; V gene: TRBV10-3; J gene: TRBJ2-7; D gene: TRBD1; clone size: -
CDR3 protein: CASSPQRDLNYEQYF; CDR3 DNA: TGTGCCAGCAGTCCTCAACGCGACCTGAACTACGAGCAGTACTTC; V gene: TRBV27; J gene: TRBJ2-7; D gene: -; clone size: -
CDR3 protein: CASSAHLAGGGTGELFF; CDR3 DNA: TGTGCCAGTAGTGCCCACCTAGCGGGAGGCGGGACCGGGGAGCTGTTTTTT; V gene: TRBV19; J gene: TRBJ2-2; D gene: TRBD2; clone size: -
CDR3 protein: CASKWSVGEAFF; CDR3 DNA: TGTGCCAGTAAGTGGAGCGTAGGTGAAGCTTTCTTT; V gene: TRBV19; J gene: TRBJ1-1; D gene: -; clone size: few
CDR3 protein: CASSDLAGWETQYF; CDR3 DNA: TGTGCCAGCAGTGACCTAGCGGGATGGGAGACCCAGTACTTC; V gene: TRBV6-6; J gene: TRBJ2-5; D gene: TRBD2; clone size: -
CDR3 protein: CASSPDGGVLNYGYTF; CDR3 DNA: TGTGCCAGCAGCCCCGACGGCGGGGTCCTAAACTATGGCTACACCTTC; V gene: TRBV11-2; J gene: TRBJ1-2; D gene: -; clone size: -
CDR3 protein: CASSLDLNEKLFF; CDR3 DNA: TGCGCCAGCAGCTTAGACCTTAATGAAAAACTGTTTTTT; V gene: TRBV5-1; J gene: TRBJ1-4; D gene: -; clone size: -
CDR3 protein: CASSQGNRESNEKLFF; CDR3 DNA: TGCGCCAGCAGCCAAGGCAACAGAGAATCTAATGAAAAACTGTTTTTT; V gene: TRBV4-3; J gene: TRBJ1-4; D gene: -; clone size: -
CDR3 protein: CASSLRGAGEQYF; CDR3 DNA: TGTGCCAGCAGCTTACGGGGAGCGGGCGAGCAGTACTTC; V gene: TRBV7-9; J gene: TRBJ2-7; D gene: -; clone size: medium-sized
CDR3 protein: CASSPGLGYSYEQYF; CDR3 DNA: TGTGCCAGCAGCCCGGGGCTGGGCTATTCCTACGAGCAGTACTTC; V gene: TRBV11-3; J gene: TRBJ2-7; D gene: -; clone size: -
CDR3 protein: CASSLRGNTIYF; CDR3 DNA: TGTGCCAGCAGCTTGAGGGGAAACACCATATATTTT; V gene: TRBV7-2; J gene: TRBJ1-3; D gene: -; clone size: few
CDR3 protein: CASSSGQGNTEAFF; CDR3 DNA: TGTGCCAGCAGCTCTGGACAGGGGAACACTGAAGCTTTCTTT; V gene: TRBV7-9; J gene: TRBJ1-1; D gene: TRBD1; clone size: -
CDR3 protein: CASSLLGTGGTEAFF; CDR3 DNA: TGCGCCAGCAGCCTACTTGGGACAGGGGGCACTGAAGCTTTCTTT; V gene: TRBV4-3; J gene: TRBJ1-1; D gene: TRBD1; clone size: -
CDR3 protein: CASSVSGGRSNSPLHF; CDR3 DNA: TGTGCCAGCAGCGTATCCGGGGGTCGGAGTAATTCACCCCTCCACTTT; V gene: TRBV9; J gene: TRBJ1-6; D gene: -; clone size: few
CDR3 protein: CASSLYPSPNSYNEQFF; CDR3 DNA: TGTGCCAGCAGCTTGTACCCCTCTCCCAACTCCTACAATGAGCAGTTCTTC; V gene: TRBV5-6; J gene: TRBJ2-1; D gene: -; clone size: -
CDR3 protein: CASSLRTSAQETQYF; CDR3 DNA: TGTGCCAGCAGCCTCAGGACTAGCGCCCAAGAGACCCAGTACTTC; V gene: TRBV14; J gene: TRBJ2-5; D gene: TRBD2; clone size: -
CDR3 protein: CASSLTGTPKETQYF; CDR3 DNA: TGCGCCAGCAGCCTAACCGGGACACCAAAAGAGACCCAGTACTTC; V gene: TRBV5-1; J gene: TRBJ2-5; D gene: -; clone size: -
CDR3 protein: CASSQWHASNQPQHF; CDR3 DNA: TGTGCCAGCAGCCAATGGCACGCTAGCAATCAGCCCCAGCATTTT; V gene: TRBV4-2; J gene: TRBJ1-5; D gene: -; clone size: few
CDR3 protein: CASSLGGVSTDTQYF; CDR3 DNA: TGCGCCAGCAGCTTGGGGGGCGTATCCACAGATACGCAGTATTTT; V gene: TRBV5-1; J gene: TRBJ2-3; D gene: -; clone size: -
CDR3 protein: CASSPGGSRKNTGELFF; CDR3 DNA: TGTGCCAGCTCACCCGGGGGCTCCCGGAAGAACACCGGGGAGCTGTTTTTT; V gene: TRBV18; J gene: TRBJ2-2; D gene: -; clone size: -
CDR3 protein: CAWSLPEIYGYTF; CDR3 DNA: TGTGCCTGGAGCCTGCCTGAGATCTATGGCTACACCTTC; V gene: TRBV30; J gene: TRBJ1-2; D gene: -; clone size: few
CDR3 protein: CASSYLGQGGGETQYF; CDR3 DNA: TGTGCCAGCAGTTACCTGGGACAGGGCGGAGGGGAGACCCAGTACTTC; V gene: TRBV6-5; J gene: TRBJ2-5; D gene: TRBD1; clone size: -
CDR3 protein: CASSQENRGTEAFF; CDR3 DNA: TGCGCCAGCAGCCAAGAAAACAGGGGCACTGAAGCTTTCTTT; V gene: TRBV4-3; J gene: TRBJ1-1; D gene: TRBD1; clone size: -
CDR3 protein: CASSFSGLRSKNIQYF; CDR3 DNA: TGTGCCAGCAGCTTCAGTGGTCTCCGGTCCAAAAACATTCAGTACTTC; V gene: TRBV5-5; J gene: TRBJ2-4; D gene: -; clone size: -
CDR3 protein: CASSYDRGHGNIQYF; CDR3 DNA: TGTGCCAGCAGCTACGACAGGGGGCATGGAAACATTCAGTACTTC; V gene: TRBV5-8; J gene: TRBJ2-4; D gene: TRBD1; clone size: -
CDR3 protein: CASSSRGGNTIYF; CDR3 DNA: TGTGCCAGCAGTTCGCGGGGGGGAAACACCATATATTTT; V gene: TRBV12-3/TRBV12-4; J gene: TRBJ1-3; D gene: -; clone size: few
CDR3 protein: CASSSGTGGPTGELFF; CDR3 DNA: TGTGCCAGCAGCTCCGGGACAGGGGGGCCCACCGGGGAGCTGTTTTTT; V gene: TRBV11-3; J gene: TRBJ2-2; D gene: TRBD1; clone size: -
CDR3 protein: CASSQDPGTQAYEQYF; CDR3 DNA: TGCGCCAGCAGCCAAGACCCCGGGACGCAGGCCTACGAGCAGTACTTC; V gene: TRBV4-3; J gene: TRBJ2-7; D gene: -; clone size: -
CDR3 protein: CASSTLTVSQETQYF; CDR3 DNA: TGTGCCAGCAGTACACTGACTGTTTCCCAAGAGACCCAGTACTTC; V gene: TRBV28; J gene: TRBJ2-5; D gene: -; clone size: -
CDR3 protein: CASSALAGGPDTQYF; CDR3 DNA: TGTGCCAGCAGTGCACTAGCGGGGGGGCCGGATACGCAGTATTTT; V gene: TRBV6-4; J gene: TRBJ2-3; D gene: TRBD2; clone size: -
CDR3 protein: CASSGLAGEDRTQYF; CDR3 DNA: TGTGCCAGTAGCGGACTAGCGGGAGAAGACAGGACCCAGTACTTC; V gene: TRBV19; J gene: TRBJ2-5; D gene: TRBD2; clone size: -
CDR3 protein: CASSQERRGLLYF; CDR3 DNA: TGCGCCAGCAGCCAAGAGCGACGGGGACTCCTGTACTTC; V gene: TRBV4-3; J gene: TRBJ2-5; D gene: -; clone size: -
CDR3 protein: CASRGHGGSTEAFF; CDR3 DNA: TGTGCCAGCAGGGGACACGGTGGTTCCACTGAAGCTTTCTTT; V gene: TRBV27; J gene: TRBJ1-1; D gene: -; clone size: once
CDR3 protein: CASSPRTLPDTQYF; CDR3 DNA: TGTGCCAGCAGCCCCCGGACCTTACCAGATACGCAGTATTTT; V gene: TRBV7-3; J gene: TRBJ2-3; D gene: -; clone size: -
CDR3 protein: CASSSGLAGGYEQFF; CDR3 DNA: TGTGCCAGCAGCTCGGGACTAGCGGGGGGGTATGAGCAGTTCTTC; V gene: TRBV7-2; J gene: TRBJ2-1; D gene: TRBD2; clone size: -
CDR3 protein: CASSLYGTVRELFF; CDR3 DNA: TGTGCCAGCAGCCTTTATGGGACGGTGAGAGAGCTGTTTTTT; V gene: TRBV11-2; J gene: TRBJ2-2; D gene: -; clone size: medium-sized
CDR3 protein: CASSSPPSGGTDTQYF; CDR3 DNA: TGTGCCAGCAGCTCCCCCCCTAGCGGGGGAACAGATACGCAGTATTTT; V gene: TRBV5-4; J gene: TRBJ2-3; D gene: TRBD2; clone size: -
CDR3 protein: CASSRLAGTGAGGELFF; CDR3 DNA: TGCGCCAGCAGCCGATTAGCGGGAACGGGGGCGGGCGGGGAGCTGTTTTTT; V gene: TRBV4-1; J gene: TRBJ2-2; D gene: TRBD2; clone size: -